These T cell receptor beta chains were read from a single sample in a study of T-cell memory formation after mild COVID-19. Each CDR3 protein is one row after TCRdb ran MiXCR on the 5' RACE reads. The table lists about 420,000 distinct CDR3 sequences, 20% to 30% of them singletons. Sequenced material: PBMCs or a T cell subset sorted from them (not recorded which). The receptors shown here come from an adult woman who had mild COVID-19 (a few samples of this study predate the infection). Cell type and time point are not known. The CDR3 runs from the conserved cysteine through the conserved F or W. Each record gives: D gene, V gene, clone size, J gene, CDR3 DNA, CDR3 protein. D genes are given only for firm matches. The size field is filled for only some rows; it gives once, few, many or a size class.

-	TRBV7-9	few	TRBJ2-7	TGTGCCAGCAGCTTAGGCTCAACCACAGGGTCCGAGCAGTACTTC	CASSLGSTTGSEQYF
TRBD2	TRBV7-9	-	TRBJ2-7	TGTGCCAGCAGCTCTAGGGTATCATCCGGGGGGGTTGAGCAGTACTTC	CASSSRVSSGGVEQYF
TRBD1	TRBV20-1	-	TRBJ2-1	TGCAGTGCTGTCCGACGGACAGGGGACGTATTGTGGGATGAGCAGTTATTC	CSAVRRTGDVLWDEQLF
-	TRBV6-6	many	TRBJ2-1	TGTGCCAGCAACCCCTGGTACGACAATGAGCAGTTCTTC	CASNPWYDNEQFF
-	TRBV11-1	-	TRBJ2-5	TGTGCCAGCAGCTTCAGGCCGGGAAGTGCCCAAGAGACCCAGTACTTC	CASSFRPGSAQETQYF
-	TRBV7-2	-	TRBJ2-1	TGTGCCAGCAGCTTCACCCTCGGACCGCCTGAGGAGTTCTTC	CASSFTLGPPEEFF
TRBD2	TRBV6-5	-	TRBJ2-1	TGTGCCAGCAGTGCCCCGGGACTAGGGCGCAATGAGCAGTTCTTC	CASSAPGLGRNEQFF
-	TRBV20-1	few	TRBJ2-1	TGCAGTGCTAGTCAGCGCAATGAGCAGTTCTTC	CSASQRNEQFF
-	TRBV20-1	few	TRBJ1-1	TGCAGTGCTAAGCAAATGAACACTGAAGCTTTCTTT	CSAKQMNTEAFF
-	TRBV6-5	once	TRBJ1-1	TGTGCCAGCAGTTACTCGAGGAGCAGGCGGAAATATCAGGAAGCTTTCTTT	CASSYSRSRRKYQEAFF
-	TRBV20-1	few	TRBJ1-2	TGCAGTGCTAGCATGGACAGTGCCCCCTATGGCTACACCTTC	CSASMDSAPYGYTF
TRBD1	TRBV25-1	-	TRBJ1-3	TGTGCCAGTAAAACGACAGGGGGCTCTGGAAACACCATATATTTT	CASKTTGGSGNTIYF
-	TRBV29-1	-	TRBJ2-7	TGCAGCGTTGAAGAGGAACAGAGGTACGAGCAGTACTTC	CSVEEEQRYEQYF
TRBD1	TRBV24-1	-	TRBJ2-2	TGTGCCACCAGTGTGCCCCCAACAGGGGCGTGGAACACCGGGGAGCTGTTTTTT	CATSVPPTGAWNTGELFF
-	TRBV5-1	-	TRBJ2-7	TGCGCCAGCAGCTTGGGAGGCCCTATGCATGGAGGAGTTGAGCAGTACTTC	CASSLGGPMHGGVEQYF
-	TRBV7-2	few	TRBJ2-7	TGTGCCAGCAGCTTAGCGGCCACAGGGAGACGAACTTACGAGCAGTACTTC	CASSLAATGRRTYEQYF
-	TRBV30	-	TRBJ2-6	TGTGCCTGGGGGTATCCCGGGGCCAACGTCCTGACTTTC	CAWGYPGANVLTF
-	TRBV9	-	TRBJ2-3	TGCGCCAGCTCTGCCCTGGGGGCAGATACGCAGTATTTT	CASSALGADTQYF
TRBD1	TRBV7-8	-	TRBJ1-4	TGTGCCAGCAGCCCCGGGACAGTTAATGAAAAACTGTTTTTT	CASSPGTVNEKLFF
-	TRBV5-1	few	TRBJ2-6	TGCGCCAGCAGCTTCGGTTCACTCTCTGGGGCCAACGTCCTGACTTTC	CASSFGSLSGANVLTF
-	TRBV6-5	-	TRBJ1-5	TGTGCCAGCAGTTACTCGTGGGGAAATCAGCCCCAGCATTTT	CASSYSWGNQPQHF
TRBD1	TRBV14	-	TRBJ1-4	TGTGCCAGCAGCCAAGCCGGGACAGGATTACGACTCAATGAAAAACTGTTTTTT	CASSQAGTGLRLNEKLFF
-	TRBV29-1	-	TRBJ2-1	TGCAGCGTTGAAGATCACAGGAAAGTAGAGTTCTTC	CSVEDHRKVEFF